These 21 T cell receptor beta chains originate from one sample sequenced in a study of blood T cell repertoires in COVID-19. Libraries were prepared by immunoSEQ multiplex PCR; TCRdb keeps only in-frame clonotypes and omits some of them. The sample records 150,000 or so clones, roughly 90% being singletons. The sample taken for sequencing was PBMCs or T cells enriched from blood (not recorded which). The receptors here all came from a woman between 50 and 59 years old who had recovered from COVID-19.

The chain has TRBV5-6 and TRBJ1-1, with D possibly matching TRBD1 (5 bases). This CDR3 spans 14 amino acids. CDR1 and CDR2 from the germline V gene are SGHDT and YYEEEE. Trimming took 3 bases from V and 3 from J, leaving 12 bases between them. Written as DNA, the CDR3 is TGTGCCAGCAGCTCCCGCCAAGGGGACACTGAAGCTTTCTTT. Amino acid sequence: CASSSRQGDTEAFF.

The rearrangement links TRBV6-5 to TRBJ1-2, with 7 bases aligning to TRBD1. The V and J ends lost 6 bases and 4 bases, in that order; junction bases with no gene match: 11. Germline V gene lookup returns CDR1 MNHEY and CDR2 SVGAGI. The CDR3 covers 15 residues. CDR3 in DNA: TGTGCCAGCAGCTACAACCCGGGACAGCTCTATGGCTACACCTTC. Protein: CASSYNPGQLYGYTF.

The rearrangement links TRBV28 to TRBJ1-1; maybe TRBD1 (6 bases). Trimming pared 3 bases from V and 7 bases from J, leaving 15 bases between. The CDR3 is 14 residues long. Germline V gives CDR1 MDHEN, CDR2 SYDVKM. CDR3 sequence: CASSFVSGVGEAFF. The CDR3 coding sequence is TGTGCCAGCAGTTTCGTGTCAGGGGTGGGTGAAGCTTTCTTT.

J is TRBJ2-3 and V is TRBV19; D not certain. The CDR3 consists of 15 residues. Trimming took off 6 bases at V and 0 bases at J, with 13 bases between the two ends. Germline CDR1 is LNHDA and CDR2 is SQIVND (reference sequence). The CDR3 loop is CASRGRRSSTDTQYF. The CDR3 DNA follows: TGTGCCAGTAGGGGTCGGAGATCTAGCACAGATACGCAGTATTTT.

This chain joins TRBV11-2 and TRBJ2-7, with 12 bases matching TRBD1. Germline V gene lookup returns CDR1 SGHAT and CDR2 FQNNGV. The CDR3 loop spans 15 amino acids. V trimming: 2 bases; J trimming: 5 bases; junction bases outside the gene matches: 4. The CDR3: CASSLTGTGGHEQYF. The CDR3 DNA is TGTGCCAGCAGCTTAACCGGGACAGGGGGCCACGAGCAGTACTTC.

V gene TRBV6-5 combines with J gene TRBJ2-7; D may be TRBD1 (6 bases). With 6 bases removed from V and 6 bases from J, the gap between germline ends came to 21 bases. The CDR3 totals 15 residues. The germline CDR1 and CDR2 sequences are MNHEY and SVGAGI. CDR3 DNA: TGTGCCAGCAGGACGCCGAGGTCACAGGGCCCCGAGCAGTACTTC. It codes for CASRTPRSQGPEQYF.

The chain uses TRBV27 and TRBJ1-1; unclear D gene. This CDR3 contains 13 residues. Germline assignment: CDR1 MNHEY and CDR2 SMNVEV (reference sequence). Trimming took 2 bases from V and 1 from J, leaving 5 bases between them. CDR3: CASSLAGNTEAFF. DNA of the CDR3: TGTGCCAGCAGTTTAGCGGGGAACACTGAAGCTTTCTTT.

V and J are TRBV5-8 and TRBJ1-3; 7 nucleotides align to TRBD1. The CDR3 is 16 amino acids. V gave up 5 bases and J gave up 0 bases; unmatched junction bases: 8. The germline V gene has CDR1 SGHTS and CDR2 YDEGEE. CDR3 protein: CASRTGTVISGNTIYF. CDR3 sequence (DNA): TGTGCCAGCAGAACCGGGACAGTAATCTCTGGAAACACCATATATTTT.

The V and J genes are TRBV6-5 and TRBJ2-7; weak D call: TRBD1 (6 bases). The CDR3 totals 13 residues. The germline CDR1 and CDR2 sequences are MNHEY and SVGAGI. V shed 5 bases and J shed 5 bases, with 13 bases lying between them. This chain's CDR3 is CASSTRQVDEQYF. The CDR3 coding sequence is TGTGCCAGCAGTACCCGACAGGTGGACGAGCAGTACTTC.

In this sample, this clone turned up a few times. The CDR3 loop reads CASRSSGNTIYF. The DNA for the CDR3 is TGCGCCAGCAGGTCATCTGGAAACACCATATATTTT. The chain links TRBV5-1 to TRBJ1-3; D ambiguous. This CDR3 is built from 12 residues. Germline V gene data show CDR1 as SGHRS and CDR2 as YFSETQ. Trimming left V 5 bases short and J 1 base short, with 4 bases between.

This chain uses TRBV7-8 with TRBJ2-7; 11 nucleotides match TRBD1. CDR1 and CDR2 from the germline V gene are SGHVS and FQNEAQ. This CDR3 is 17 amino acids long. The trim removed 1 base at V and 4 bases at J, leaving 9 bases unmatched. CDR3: CASSLVGRTGGQYEQYF. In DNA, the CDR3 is TGTGCCAGCAGCTTAGTAGGCCGGACAGGGGGCCAATACGAGCAGTACTTC.

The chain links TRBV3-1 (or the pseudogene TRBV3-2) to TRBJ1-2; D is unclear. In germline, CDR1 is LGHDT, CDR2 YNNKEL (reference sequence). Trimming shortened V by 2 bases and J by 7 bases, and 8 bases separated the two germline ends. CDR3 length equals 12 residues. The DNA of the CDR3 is TGTGCCAGCAGCCAATCCCTAGGTGGCTACACCTTC. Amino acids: CASSQSLGGYTF.

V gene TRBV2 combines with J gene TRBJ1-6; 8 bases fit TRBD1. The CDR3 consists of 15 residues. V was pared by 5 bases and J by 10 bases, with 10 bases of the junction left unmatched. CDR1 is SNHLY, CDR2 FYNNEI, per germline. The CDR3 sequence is CASSPLTGDLSPLHF. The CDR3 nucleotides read TGTGCCAGCAGTCCCCTGACAGGGGATCTCTCACCCCTCCACTTT.

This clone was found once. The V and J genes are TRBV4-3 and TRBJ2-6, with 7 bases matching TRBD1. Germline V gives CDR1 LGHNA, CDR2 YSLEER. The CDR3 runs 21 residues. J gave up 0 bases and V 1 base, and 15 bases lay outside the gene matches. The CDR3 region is CASSQVAAHRGTGSGANVLTF. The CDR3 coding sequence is TGCGCCAGCAGCCAAGTGGCAGCACACAGGGGCACTGGCTCTGGGGCCAACGTCCTGACTTTC.

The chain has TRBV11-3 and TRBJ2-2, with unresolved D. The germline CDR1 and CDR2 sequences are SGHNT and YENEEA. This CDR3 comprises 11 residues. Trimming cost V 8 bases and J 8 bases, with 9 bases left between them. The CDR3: CASRTRGELFF. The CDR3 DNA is TGTGCCAGCCGTACAAGAGGGGAGCTGTTTTTT. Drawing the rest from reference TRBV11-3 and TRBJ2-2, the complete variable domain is EAGVVQSPRYKIIEKKQPVAFWCNPISGHNTLYWYLQNLGQGPELLIRYENEEAVDDSQLPKDRFSAERLKGVDSTLKIQPAELGDSAVYLCASRTRGELFFGEGSRLTVL.

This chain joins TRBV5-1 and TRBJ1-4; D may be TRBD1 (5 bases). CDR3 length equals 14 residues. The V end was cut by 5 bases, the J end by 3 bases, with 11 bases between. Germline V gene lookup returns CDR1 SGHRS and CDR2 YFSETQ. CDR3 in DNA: TGCGCCAGCAGTCGGGGGGAGCCTAATGAAAAACTGTTTTTT. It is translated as CASSRGEPNEKLFF.

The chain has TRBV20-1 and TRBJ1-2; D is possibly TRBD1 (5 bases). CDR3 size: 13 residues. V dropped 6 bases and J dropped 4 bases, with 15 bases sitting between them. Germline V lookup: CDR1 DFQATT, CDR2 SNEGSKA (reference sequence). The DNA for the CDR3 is TGCAGTGCGAGTCGCAGGGAAGGCTATGGCTACACCTTC. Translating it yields CSASRREGYGYTF.

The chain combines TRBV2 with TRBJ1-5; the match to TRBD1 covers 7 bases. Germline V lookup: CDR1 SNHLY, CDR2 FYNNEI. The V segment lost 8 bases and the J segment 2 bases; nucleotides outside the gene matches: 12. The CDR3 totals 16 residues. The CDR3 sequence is CASGMNRGRGNQPQHF. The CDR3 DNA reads TGTGCCAGCGGAATGAACAGGGGCCGCGGCAATCAGCCCCAGCATTTT.

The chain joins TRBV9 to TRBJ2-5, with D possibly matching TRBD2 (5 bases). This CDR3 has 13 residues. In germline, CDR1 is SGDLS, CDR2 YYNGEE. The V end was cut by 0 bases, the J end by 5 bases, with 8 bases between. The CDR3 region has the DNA TGTGCCAGCAGCGTAGTACCGGGGGAGACCCAGTACTTC. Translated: CASSVVPGETQYF.

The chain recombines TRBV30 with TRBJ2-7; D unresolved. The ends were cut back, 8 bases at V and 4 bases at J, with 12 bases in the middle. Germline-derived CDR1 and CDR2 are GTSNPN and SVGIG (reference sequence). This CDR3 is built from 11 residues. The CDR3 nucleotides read TGTGCCCTGGAGCGAGGTTACGAGCAGTACTTC. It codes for CALERGYEQYF.

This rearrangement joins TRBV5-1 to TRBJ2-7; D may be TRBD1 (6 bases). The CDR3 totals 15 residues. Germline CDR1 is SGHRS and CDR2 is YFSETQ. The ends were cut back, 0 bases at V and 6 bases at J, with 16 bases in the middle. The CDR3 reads CASSLDGTRGSEQYF. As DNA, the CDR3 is TGCGCCAGCAGCTTGGACGGGACAAGGGGATCCGAGCAGTACTTC.